This T cell receptor (beta chain) is from a study of T cell responses to AZD1222 COVID-19 vaccine. For the study at large: Second doses that came at about 4 or about 12 weeks were put together.

The V gene's germline CDR1 is LNHDA and CDR2 SQIVND (reference sequence). The V segment lost 4 bases and the J segment 0 bases; nucleotides outside the gene matches: 3. The CDR3 has 15 amino acids. Sequencing was performed with immunoSEQ multiplex PCR; in TCRdb, only in-frame clones are kept and a portion is missing. The data contain some 86,000 clones, 80% of them singletons. The clonotype originates from an adult in good health. The sequencing here drew on peripheral blood, taken on day 0 of AZD1222 vaccination. The genes are TRBV19 and TRBJ1-5; the match to TRBD1 covers 7 bases. CDR3 nucleotides: TGTGCCAGTAGTAGAACAGGGGATAGCAATCAGCCCCAGCATTTT. Amino acid sequence: CASSRTGDSNQPQHF.